A selection of T cell receptor beta chains follows, all from one sample in a study of CD8 T cells in Susac syndrome. TCRdb ran MiXCR on the immunoSEQ multiplex PCR reads and lists one entry per CDR3 protein. Found here are more than 150,000 distinct CDR3 sequences, around 92% of them singletons; the top ten hold under 0.085%. The sequenced sample consisted of CD4+ T cells from PBMCs. Every receptor here comes from a human donor in good health. The CDR3 runs from the conserved cysteine through the conserved F or W. Each record gives: J gene, V gene, D gene, clone size, CDR3 DNA, CDR3 protein. A D gene is named only where the DNA matches it firmly. The size entry is marked missing in some rows and otherwise reads once, few, many or a size class.

TRBJ1-4,TRBV5-6,NA,NA,TGTGCCAGCAGCCCCGGGACCCGGGATGACGAAAAACTGTTTTTT,CASSPGTRDDEKLFF
TRBJ2-7,TRBV20-1,TRBD2,NA,TGCAGTGCTGTTCTAGCGGGGAACTCCTACGAGCAGTACTTC,CSAVLAGNSYEQYF
TRBJ2-1,TRBV29-1,TRBD2,NA,TGCAGCGTCGACCTAGCGGGAGCCCCCTACAATGAGCAGTTCTTC,CSVDLAGAPYNEQFF
TRBJ1-3,TRBV6-5,NA,NA,TGTGCCAGCAGTTACTCGACGGCAGGAGCACACTCTGGAAACACCATATATTTT,CASSYSTAGAHSGNTIYF
TRBJ2-1,TRBV2,NA,once,TGTGCCAGCAGGAGTTACAATGAGCAGTTCTTC,CASRSYNEQFF
TRBJ1-1,TRBV29-1,NA,NA,TGCAGCGTTGGGTCCCCGGGAGGGCTCGCTGGCACTGAAGCTTTCTTT,CSVGSPGGLAGTEAFF
TRBJ1-1,TRBV18,NA,NA,TGTGCCAGCTCACCACCGAGAGGGGGTGGGTGGACTGAAGCTTTCTTT,CASSPPRGGGWTEAFF
TRBJ1-1,TRBV29-1,TRBD1,NA,TGCAGCGTGACAGGGGAGGTTTCCTCTGGAGCTTTCTTT,CSVTGEVSSGAFF
TRBJ2-3,TRBV6-1,NA,NA,TGTGCCAGCAGCCCTAGACTACTACCCAGCACAGATACGCAGTATTTT,CASSPRLLPSTDTQYF
TRBJ1-4,TRBV29-1,NA,NA,TGCAGCGTTCTCGAGGGTTTTGAAAAACTGTTTTTT,CSVLEGFEKLFF
TRBJ2-7,TRBV20-1,NA,NA,TGCAGTGCTAGGGGGGAGGTCTACGAGCAGTACTTC,CSARGEVYEQYF
TRBJ1-2,TRBV7-2,TRBD1,once,TGTGCCAGCAGCCGGGACAGGGTGAACTATGGCTACACCTTC,CASSRDRVNYGYTF
TRBJ2-7,TRBV10-3,NA,NA,TGTGCCATCAGTGCTGACGGACGGAGCTCCTACGAGCAGTACTTC,CAISADGRSSYEQYF
TRBJ2-5,TRBV5-1,NA,NA,TGCGCCAGCAGCCGGGGGGCGGACAACCAAGAGACCCAGTACTTC,CASSRGADNQETQYF
TRBJ2-7,TRBV3-1,NA,few,TGTGCCAGCAGCCAGATGGTAGGCGAGCAGTACTTC,CASSQMVGEQYF
TRBJ2-5,TRBV6-4,NA,NA,TGTGCCAGCACGAAGGGGTGGAAAGAGACCCAGTACTTC,CASTKGWKETQYF
TRBJ2-2,TRBV18,TRBD1,NA,TGTGCCAGCTCACCCAGGACAGGGGCCACGAACACCGGGGAGCTGTTTTTT,CASSPRTGATNTGELFF
TRBJ2-5,TRBV25-1,NA,NA,TGTGCCAGCAGTGAACGGGCTCAAGAGACCCAGTACTTC,CASSERAQETQYF
TRBJ1-1,TRBV27,TRBD1,NA,TGTGCCAGCAATAGACAGGGGAACACTGAAGCTTTCTTT,CASNRQGNTEAFF
TRBJ1-5,TRBV7-9,NA,NA,TGTGCCAGCAGTGGGGGACAACCGGGTCAGCCCCAGCATTTT,CASSGGQPGQPQHF
TRBJ2-7,TRBV9,NA,once,TGTGCCAGCGGTTCCGGGAGCACCTCCTACGAGCAGTACTTC,CASGSGSTSYEQYF
TRBJ2-6,TRBV13,NA,NA,TGTGCCAGCAGCTTGCCCGGGGCCAACGTCCTGACTTTC,CASSLPGANVLTF
TRBJ1-6,TRBV29-1,TRBD1,NA,TGCAGCGTCGGACAGGCTGGAGGTAATTCACCCCTCCACTTT,CSVGQAGGNSPLHF
TRBJ2-7,TRBV29-1,NA,NA,TGCAGCGTTTCGGGACCAGGCTACGAGCAGTACTTC,CSVSGPGYEQYF
TRBJ1-2,TRBV18,NA,NA,TGTGCCAGCTCATATGACAGTAACTATGGCTACACCTTC,CASSYDSNYGYTF
TRBJ2-6,TRBV29-1,NA,NA,TGCAGCGGCAGTTACTCTGGGGCCAACGTCCTGACTTTC,CSGSYSGANVLTF
TRBJ2-6,TRBV28,NA,NA,TGTGCCAGCAGGTCGGGGTTTTCGATGTACTCTGGGGCCAACGTCCTGACTTTC,CASRSGFSMYSGANVLTF
TRBJ2-3,TRBV24-1,TRBD2,NA,TGTGCCACCAGTGGACTAGCGGGAGAACCAGATACGCAGTATTTT,CATSGLAGEPDTQYF
TRBJ1-2,TRBV5-1,NA,once,TGCGCCAGCAGCCTCCTACAGGACTCCTATGGCTACACCTTC,CASSLLQDSYGYTF
TRBJ2-5,TRBV5-1,TRBD1,NA,TGCGCCAGCAGCCCCGGGACAGACTTCCAAGAGACCCAGTACTTC,CASSPGTDFQETQYF
TRBJ2-3,TRBV9,NA,NA,TGTGCCAGCAGCGAGAGGGGGGGGGACACAGCAGATACGCAGTATTTT,CASSERGGDTADTQYF
TRBJ2-1,TRBV27,TRBD2,NA,TGTGCCAGCACCAAAGGACTAGCGGATGAGCAGTTCTTC,CASTKGLADEQFF
TRBJ1-1,TRBV6-5,NA,few,TGTGCCAGCAGTTACGGACACCCGAACACTGAAGCTTTCTTT,CASSYGHPNTEAFF
TRBJ1-4,TRBV6-5,NA,NA,TGTGCCAGCGGGGGATATAATGAAAAACTGTTTTTT,CASGGYNEKLFF
TRBJ1-5,TRBV6-2/TRBV6-3,NA,once,TGTGCCAGCAGTTCCGACGGACGGGTCAATCAGCCCCAGCATTTT,CASSSDGRVNQPQHF
TRBJ1-2,TRBV5-1,NA,NA,TGCGCCAGCAGCGCCGCGGGGCACAACTATGGCTACACCTTC,CASSAAGHNYGYTF
TRBJ2-2,TRBV18,NA,NA,TGTGCCAGCTCACCACGGGGCGGAACGAACACCGGGGAGCTGTTTTTT,CASSPRGGTNTGELFF
TRBJ1-2,TRBV10-3,NA,NA,TGTGCCATCAGCCAGGAGACGGTCTATGGCTACACCTTC,CAISQETVYGYTF
TRBJ1-6,TRBV15,NA,NA,TGTGCCACCAGCAGTACGGGGGGCCGGAGCTCCTATAATTCACCCCTCCACTTT,CATSSTGGRSSYNSPLHF
TRBJ1-1,TRBV20-1,TRBD1,NA,TGCAGTGCCCCGGGACAGGGTAGGACTGAAGCTTTCTTT,CSAPGQGRTEAFF
TRBJ2-7,TRBV18,NA,NA,TGTGCCAGCTCAGTCCAGGGGGGGGCCTACGAGCAGTACTTC,CASSVQGGAYEQYF
TRBJ2-7,TRBV7-2,TRBD2,NA,TGTGCCAGCAGCTTAGCTTCGGGACTAGCGGCCGAGCAGTACTTC,CASSLASGLAAEQYF
TRBJ2-3,TRBV4-1,TRBD1,NA,TGCGCCAGCAGCCACATGCGACAGGGGGCAGATACGCAGTATTTT,CASSHMRQGADTQYF
TRBJ2-2,TRBV20-1,TRBD2,NA,TGCAGTGCTAGAGATCAGACTAGCGGGGGGCCGGGGGAGCTGTTTTTT,CSARDQTSGGPGELFF
TRBJ2-2,TRBV19,TRBD2,NA,TGTGCCAGTATTGGGCGGGGGAGGAACACCGGGGAGCTGTTTTTT,CASIGRGRNTGELFF
TRBJ1-1,TRBV6-5,TRBD1,NA,TGTGCCAGCAATAACAGGGGGACTGAAGCTTTCTTT,CASNNRGTEAFF
TRBJ2-1,TRBV5-6,NA,NA,TGTGCCAGCAGTGTGGGTCACCTATACAATGAGCAGTTCTTC,CASSVGHLYNEQFF
TRBJ2-5,TRBV5-8,TRBD1,NA,TGTGCCAGCAGCCCCGGGACAGGGATGTACTCGCAAGAGACCCAGTACTTC,CASSPGTGMYSQETQYF
TRBJ1-6,TRBV24-1,NA,NA,TGTGCCACCACCCGGACTAGGGGGAGCTCCTATAATTCACCCCTCCACTTT,CATTRTRGSSYNSPLHF
TRBJ1-1,TRBV6-2/TRBV6-3,NA,NA,TGTGCCAGCCTCCAGGGTGAGAACACTGAAGCTTTCTTT,CASLQGENTEAFF
TRBJ2-5,TRBV7-3,TRBD2,NA,TGTGCCAGCAGCTTAAAGGGTAGCGGGAGGTCTTACCAAGAGACCCAGTACTTC,CASSLKGSGRSYQETQYF
TRBJ1-4,TRBV3-1,TRBD1,NA,TGTGCCAGCAGCAAGGGACAGGGCGGTGAAAAACTGTTTTTT,CASSKGQGGEKLFF
TRBJ2-7,TRBV11-2,NA,NA,TGTGCCAGCAGCTTTATCGACAACAACTCCTACGAGCAGTACTTC,CASSFIDNNSYEQYF
TRBJ2-6,TRBV4-2,NA,NA,TGTGCCAGCAGCCAAGATCGGGAAGGATACAACTCTGGGGCCAACGTCCTGACTTTC,CASSQDREGYNSGANVLTF
TRBJ1-5,TRBV9,NA,few,TGTGCCAGCAGCATTCCGGGACCCCCACCTCCCAATCAGCCCCAGCATTTT,CASSIPGPPPPNQPQHF
TRBJ2-1,TRBV19,NA,NA,TGTGCCAGTAGTAACCACAGGGTTGTCTGGGATGAGCAGTTCTTC,CASSNHRVVWDEQFF
TRBJ1-2,TRBV2,NA,few,TGTGCCAGCAGTCCCGGGACCGATTATGGCTACACCTTC,CASSPGTDYGYTF